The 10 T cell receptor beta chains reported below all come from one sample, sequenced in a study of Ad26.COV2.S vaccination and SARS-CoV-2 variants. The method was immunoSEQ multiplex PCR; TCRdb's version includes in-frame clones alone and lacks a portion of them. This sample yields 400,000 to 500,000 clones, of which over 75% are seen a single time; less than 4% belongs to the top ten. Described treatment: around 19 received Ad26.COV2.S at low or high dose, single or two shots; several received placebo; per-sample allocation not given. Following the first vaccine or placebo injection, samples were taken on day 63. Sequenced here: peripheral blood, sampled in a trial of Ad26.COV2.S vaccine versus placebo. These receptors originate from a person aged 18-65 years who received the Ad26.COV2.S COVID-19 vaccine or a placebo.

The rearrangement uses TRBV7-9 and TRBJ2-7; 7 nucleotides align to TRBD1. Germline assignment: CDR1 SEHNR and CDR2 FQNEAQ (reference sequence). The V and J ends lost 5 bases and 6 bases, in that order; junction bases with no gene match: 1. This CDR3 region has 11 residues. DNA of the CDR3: TGTGCCAGCAGCCGACAGGGCGAGCAGTACTTC. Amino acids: CASSRQGEQYF.

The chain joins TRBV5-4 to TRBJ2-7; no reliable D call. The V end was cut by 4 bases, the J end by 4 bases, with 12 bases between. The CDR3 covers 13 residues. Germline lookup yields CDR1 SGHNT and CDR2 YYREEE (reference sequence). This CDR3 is CASSPAAGYEQYF. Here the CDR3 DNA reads TGTGCCAGCAGCCCGGCGGCAGGTTACGAGCAGTACTTC.

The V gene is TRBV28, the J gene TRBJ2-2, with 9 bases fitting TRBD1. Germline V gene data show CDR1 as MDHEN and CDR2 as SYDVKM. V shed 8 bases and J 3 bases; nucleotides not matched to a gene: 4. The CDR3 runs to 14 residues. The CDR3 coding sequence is TGTGCCAGCTTCCGGGACAGGGACACCGGGGAGCTGTTTTTT. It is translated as CASFRDRDTGELFF.

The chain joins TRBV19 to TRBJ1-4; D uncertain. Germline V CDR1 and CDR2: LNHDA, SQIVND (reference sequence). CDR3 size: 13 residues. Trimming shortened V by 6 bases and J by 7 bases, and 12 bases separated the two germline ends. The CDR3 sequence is CASRNAFTEKLFF. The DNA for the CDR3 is TGTGCCAGTAGGAATGCTTTTACTGAAAAACTGTTTTTT.

The CDR3: CASTGTSDNEQFF. The CDR3 bases are TGTGCCAGTACCGGGACTAGTGACAATGAGCAGTTCTTC. The rearrangement uses TRBV19 and TRBJ2-1, with TRBD2 matching over 8 bases. Per germline, CDR1 LNHDA and CDR2 SQIVND (reference sequence). This CDR3 contains 13 residues. V shed 7 bases, J shed 5 bases, and the junction held 4 bases outside the gene matches.

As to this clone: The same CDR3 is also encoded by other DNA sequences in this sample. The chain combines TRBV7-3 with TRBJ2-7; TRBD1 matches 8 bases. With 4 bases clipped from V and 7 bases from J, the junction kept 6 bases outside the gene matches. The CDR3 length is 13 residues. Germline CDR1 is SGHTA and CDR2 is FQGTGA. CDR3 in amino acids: CASSSGQGGEQYF. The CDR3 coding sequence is TGTGCCAGCAGCTCCGGACAGGGAGGTGAGCAGTACTTC.

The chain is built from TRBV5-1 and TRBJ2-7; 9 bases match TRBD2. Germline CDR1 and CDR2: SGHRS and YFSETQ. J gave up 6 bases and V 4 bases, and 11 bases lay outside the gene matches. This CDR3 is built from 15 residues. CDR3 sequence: CASSPSGGPPLEQYF. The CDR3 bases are TGCGCCAGCAGCCCAAGCGGGGGGCCACCCCTCGAGCAGTACTTC. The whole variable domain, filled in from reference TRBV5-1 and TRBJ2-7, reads KAGVTQTPRYLIKTRGQQVTLSCSPISGHRSVSWYQQTPGQGLQFLFEYFSETQRNKGNFPGRFSGRQFSNSRSEMNVSTLELGDSALYLCASSPSGGPPLEQYFGPGTRLTVT.

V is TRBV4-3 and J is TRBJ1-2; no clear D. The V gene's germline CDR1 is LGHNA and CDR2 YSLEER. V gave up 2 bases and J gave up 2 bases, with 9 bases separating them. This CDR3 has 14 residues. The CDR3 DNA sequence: TGCGCCAGCAGCCAATATATAGGGAACTATGGCTACACCTTC. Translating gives CASSQYIGNYGYTF.

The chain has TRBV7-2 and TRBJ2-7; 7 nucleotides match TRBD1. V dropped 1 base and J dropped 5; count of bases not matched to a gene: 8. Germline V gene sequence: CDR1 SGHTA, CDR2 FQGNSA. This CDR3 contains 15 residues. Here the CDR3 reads CASSLVGGRLDEQYF. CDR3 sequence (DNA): TGTGCCAGCAGCTTAGTAGGGGGCCGCCTAGACGAGCAGTACTTC. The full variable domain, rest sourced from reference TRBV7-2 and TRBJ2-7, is GAGVSQSPSNKVTEKGKDVELRCDPISGHTALYWYRQSLGQGLEFLIYFQGNSAPDKSGLPSDRFSAERTGGSVSTLTIQRTQQEDSAVYLCASSLVGGRLDEQYFGPGTRLTVT.

The CDR3 DNA sequence: TGTGCCAGCAGTCCCCCGGGACCAGCGGACAATGAGCAGTTCTTC. Translating gives CASSPPGPADNEQFF. The chain is built from TRBV6-5 and TRBJ2-1; D may match TRBD1 or TRBD2 (5 bases each). The V end lost 5 bases, the J end lost 5 bases, and 16 bases lay between the germline ends. This CDR3 region has 15 residues. Per germline, CDR1 MNHEY and CDR2 SVGAGI.